These 13 T cell receptor beta chains were sequenced from one sample in a study of T-cell memory formation after mild COVID-19. TCRdb passed the 5' RACE reads through MiXCR, listing each CDR3 protein once. The sample contains 160,000 or so distinct CDR3 sequences, 25% to 40% of which appear only once. Sequences were obtained from PBMCs or a T cell subset sorted from them (not recorded which). Every receptor here comes from an adult woman who had mild COVID-19 (a few samples of this study predate the infection). Cell type and time point are not known.

The V call is TRBV7-9, the J call TRBJ2-1; D call uncertain. Germline values: CDR1 SEHNR, CDR2 FQNEAQ (reference sequence). This CDR3 has 16 residues. Trimming cost V 5 bases and J 0 bases, with 14 bases left between them. The chain's CDR3 is CASSREIGPSYNEQFF. The CDR3 DNA is TGTGCCAGCAGCCGCGAGATCGGGCCCTCCTACAATGAGCAGTTCTTC.

CDR3 sequence (DNA): TGTGCCAGCAGCCACCGACTAGCGGGAGAAGATACGCAGTATTTT. It yields the protein CASSHRLAGEDTQYF. V is TRBV11-3 and J is TRBJ2-3, with 12 bases aligning to TRBD2. Per the germline V gene, CDR1 is SGHNT and CDR2 is YENEEA. The CDR3 is 15 amino acids. The ends lost 5 bases at V and 5 bases at J; junction bases unmatched: 5.

V and J are TRBV6-5 and TRBJ1-2; 7 nucleotides match TRBD1. The CDR3 has 16 residues. V shed 6 bases and J 13 bases; nucleotides not matched to a gene: 23. From germline, CDR1 is MNHEY and CDR2 SVGAGI. The CDR3 bases are TGTGCCAGCAGGCCCCGCCATACGACAGGGACCTACTATTCCACCTTC. It codes for CASRPRHTTGTYYSTF.

This clonotype was seen a handful of times. The rearrangement uses TRBV27 and TRBJ2-7, with D perhaps matching TRBD2 (6 bases). Between the trimmed V and J ends, which lost 4 bases and 3 bases, there was a span of 16 bases. CDR3 length equals 15 residues. Looked up from germline, CDR1 is MNHEY and CDR2 is SMNVEV (reference sequence). Here the CDR3 reads CASSSLSGGFYEQYF. CDR3 nucleotide sequence: TGTGCCAGCAGTTCCCTGTCTGGGGGGTTCTACGAGCAGTACTTC.

V and J are TRBV3-1 and TRBJ2-3; D is uncertain. The CDR3 is 15 residues long. The V end was cut by 0 bases, the J end by 2 bases, with 9 bases between. Germline assignment: CDR1 LGHDT and CDR2 YNNKEL (reference sequence). CDR3 in DNA: TGTGCCAGCAGCCAAGATTTGGGGATCACAGATACGCAGTATTTT. This gives the protein CASSQDLGITDTQYF.

This clonotype was counted only a few times. J is TRBJ2-7 and V is TRBV12-3 or TRBV12-4, with a weak D call TRBD2 (5 bases). With 1 base removed from V and 6 bases from J, the gap between germline ends came to 10 bases. The CDR3 spans 13 residues. The CDR3 DNA reads TGTGCCAGCAGTTTAGGAGGGTCCGGCGAGCAGTACTTC. Translation gives CASSLGGSGEQYF.

Only one count was recorded for this clonotype. This sequence joins TRBV29-1 and TRBJ1-1; D unclear. V gave up 4 bases and J gave up 0 bases, with 6 bases separating them. The length of the CDR3 is 12 residues. Germline assignment: CDR1 SQVTM and CDR2 ANQGSEA. CDR3 sequence reads: CSVGLMNTEAFF. In nucleotides, the CDR3 is TGCAGCGTTGGGTTAATGAACACTGAAGCTTTCTTT.

This chain uses TRBV12-3 or TRBV12-4 with TRBJ1-6; D remains unclear. V lost 6 bases to trimming and J lost 10 bases, with 16 bases between them. The CDR3 has 14 amino acids. The CDR3 spells CASRFQVTGSPLHF. The DNA for the CDR3 is TGTGCCAGCAGGTTTCAGGTTACCGGGTCACCCCTCCACTTT.

The chain carries TRBV29-1 and TRBJ1-1; possible D gene TRBD1, 5 bases. The CDR3 is 13 amino acids. The V end was cut by 7 bases, the J end by 4 bases, with 16 bases between. The V gene's germline CDR1 is SQVTM and CDR2 ANQGSEA. CDR3 DNA sequence: TGCAGCGGGATTATCACCGGGGGCACTGAAGCTTTCTTT. Translating it yields CSGIITGGTEAFF.

This clonotype was seen a single time. V and J are TRBV29-1 and TRBJ2-7, with D maybe TRBD2 (6 bases). In germline, CDR1 is SQVTM, CDR2 ANQGSEA. The V and J ends lost 1 base and 2 bases respectively, with 12 bases between them. CDR3 length: 14 residues. This CDR3 is CSVEGGEAPYEQYF. In DNA form, the CDR3 reads TGCAGCGTTGAAGGGGGGGAGGCTCCCTACGAGCAGTACTTC.

The chain uses TRBV5-1 and TRBJ1-2; unclear D gene. Deletions cut 2 bases from V and 3 bases from J, with 11 bases between. CDR3 length: 14 residues. The V gene's germline CDR1 is SGHRS and CDR2 YFSETQ. Here the CDR3 DNA reads TGCGCCAGCAGCTTACCCGGTCGGGACTATGGCTACACCTTC. Protein: CASSLPGRDYGYTF. The full variable domain, with the rest looked up from reference TRBV5-1 and TRBJ1-2, is KAGVTQTPRYLIKTRGQQVTLSCSPISGHRSVSWYQQTPGQGLQFLFEYFSETQRNKGNFPGRFSGRQFSNSRSEMNVSTLELGDSALYLCASSLPGRDYGYTFGSGTRLTVV.

This chain links TRBV6-5 with TRBJ2-7; D remains ambiguous. The V and J ends lost 7 bases and 3 bases respectively, with 13 bases between them. This CDR3 has 13 residues. Germline V CDR1 and CDR2: MNHEY, SVGAGI. CDR3 nucleotides: TGTGCCAGCACCCTAGGACCGATCTACGAGCAGTACTTC. Translating it yields CASTLGPIYEQYF.

The chain couples TRBV7-9 to TRBJ2-1, with 8 bases lining up with TRBD2. V shed 1 base and J 4 bases; nucleotides not matched to a gene: 6. Germline V CDR1 and CDR2: SEHNR, FQNEAQ (reference sequence). The CDR3 has 16 residues. The CDR3 here is CASSLVLAERYNEQFF. The CDR3 bases are TGTGCCAGCAGCTTAGTACTAGCGGAGAGGTACAATGAGCAGTTCTTC.